Below are 14 T cell receptor beta chains sequenced from a single sample in a study of T cells in women clearing cervical HPV infection. The method was immunoSEQ multiplex PCR; TCRdb's version includes in-frame clones alone and lacks a portion of them. This sample contains about 25,000 clones. The specimen sequenced was blood buffy coat. These receptors came from a woman between 18 and 70 years old with a cervical HPV16 infection that either progressed to CIN3+ or cleared (not recorded which).

Points on this clone: The read terminates 3 residues ahead of where the CDR3 ends, so the germline J gene completes it. The chain combines TRBV7-2 with TRBJ1-5; maybe TRBD1 (6 bases). V was cut by 5 bases and J by 5 bases, with 10 bases left in between. The CDR3 has 13 residues. Germline V lookup: CDR1 SGHTA, CDR2 FQGNSA. The CDR3 bases that were read are TGTGCCAGCAGCCTCCACAGGGATCAGCCC. The encoded protein is CASSLHRDQP. The whole CDR3 protein reads CASSLHRDQPQHF. Complete variable domain (other parts from reference TRBV7-2 and TRBJ1-5): GAGVSQSPSNKVTEKGKDVELRCDPISGHTALYWYRQSLGQGLEFLIYFQGNSAPDKSGLPSDRFSAERTGGSVSTLTIQRTQQEDSAVYLCASSLHRDQPQHFGDGTRLSIL.

On this clone: The read falls 3 residues short of the CDR3 end, and the missing part is taken from the germline J gene. This chain uses TRBV7-6 with TRBJ2-5, with 10 positions matching TRBD2. Germline V gene sequence: CDR1 SGHVS, CDR2 FNYEAQ. CDR3 length: 16 residues. With V trimmed by 4 bases and J by 1 base, 6 bases remained unmatched. CDR3 region: CASSSETSGLQETQYF. The CDR3 DNA, read in part, is TGTGCCAGCAGCTCCGAGACTAGCGGGCTCCAAGAGACC.

The CDR3 region is CASNVDRLHDYTF. The CDR3 DNA, read in part, is TGTGCCAGCAATGTCGACAGGTTGCACGAC. The chain links TRBV6-2 or TRBV6-3 to TRBJ1-2; a possible D gene is TRBD1 (6 bases). The sequence runs out 3 residues before the end of the CDR3; the remainder is reconstructed from the germline J gene. CDR1 is MNHEY, CDR2 SVGEGT, per germline. This CDR3 contains 13 residues.

A remark on this clone: The read terminates 3 residues ahead of where the CDR3 ends, so the germline J gene completes it. The identical CDR3 is also encoded by other nucleotide sequences in the sample. This rearrangement joins TRBV6-2 or TRBV6-3 to TRBJ1-1, with D perhaps matching TRBD1 (5 bases). Germline CDR1 is MNHEY and CDR2 is SVGEGT. CDR3 length: 15 residues. Trimming pared 0 bases from V and 3 bases from J, leaving 11 bases between. CDR3 DNA (partial): TGTGCCAGCAGTTACTCTCCCAGGGCGGACACTGAA. Its translation is CASSYSPRADTE. The entire CDR3 sequence reads CASSYSPRADTEAFF.

A word on this clone: The read is 3 residues too short to cover the CDR3 end, so that end is filled in from the germline J gene. This rearrangement joins TRBV18 to TRBJ1-1; D uncertain. The CDR3 sequence is 15 residues long. Per the germline V gene, CDR1 is KGHSH and CDR2 is LQKENI. CDR3 in amino acids: CASSPGSGANYGAFF. The CDR3 bases that were read are TGTGCCAGCTCACCAGGCTCGGGTGCTAACTATGGC.

Remarks on this clone: The CDR3 extends 3 residues past the end of the read, so its final part is completed from the germline J gene. The V and J genes are TRBV6-1 and TRBJ2-3; maybe TRBD1 (5 bases). This CDR3 comprises 16 residues. Germline V lookup: CDR1 MNHNS, CDR2 SASEGT. The CDR3 here is CASSENRTISNQPQYF. Partial CDR3 DNA: TGTGCCAGCAGTGAAAATAGGACAATTAGCAATCAGCCG.

Turning to this clone: The CDR3 end is not reached by the read, which stops 3 residues before it; the germline J gene fills it in. The rearrangement joins TRBV7-6 to TRBJ2-1; 9 nucleotides agree with TRBD2. The germline V gene has CDR1 SGHVS and CDR2 FNYEAQ. This CDR3 has 15 residues. With 1 base clipped from V and 8 bases from J, the junction kept 6 bases outside the gene matches. The CDR3 sequence: CASSLGGGAIHEQFF. The sequenced CDR3 bases are TGTGCCAGCAGCTTAGGCGGGGGGGCTATCCATGAG. The variable domain in full, completed from reference TRBV7-6 and TRBJ2-1, reads GAGVSQSPRYKVTKRGQDVALRCDPISGHVSLYWYRQALGQGPEFLTYFNYEAQQDKSGLPNDRFSAERPEGSISTLTIQRTEQRDSAMYRCASSLGGGAIHEQFFGPGTRLTVL.

With respect to this clone: The CDR3 end is not reached by the read, which stops 3 residues before it; the germline J gene fills it in. The chain is built from TRBV19 and TRBJ1-2; D is uncertain. In germline, CDR1 is LNHDA, CDR2 SQIVND (reference sequence). The CDR3 has 12 residues. The sequenced part of the CDR3 DNA is TGTGCCAGTAGCCTGGGTGAGGGCGGC. Its translation is CASSLGEGG. The whole CDR3 reads CASSLGEGGYTF.

On this clone: The DNA ends 3 residues before the CDR3 does, and the rest of the CDR3 is filled in from the germline J gene. The chain is built from TRBV7-3 and TRBJ2-3, with D perhaps matching TRBD2 (6 bases). Deletions cut 6 bases from V and 1 base from J, with 14 bases between. Germline V gene data show CDR1 as SGHTA and CDR2 as FQGTGA. The CDR3 covers 15 residues. The CDR3 protein is CASSFGGPRTDTQYF. The sequenced part of the CDR3 DNA is TGTGCCAGCAGTTTCGGGGGACCTCGCACAGATACG. The full variable domain, completed using reference TRBV7-3 and TRBJ2-3, is GAGVSQTPSNKVTEKGKYVELRCDPISGHTALYWYRQSLGQGPEFLIYFQGTGAADDSGLPNDRFFAVRPEGSVSTLKIQRTERGDSAVYLCASSFGGPRTDTQYFGPGTRLTVL.

By frequency, this clone registers medium-sized. The read finishes 3 residues shy of the CDR3 end, and the germline J gene is used to complete it. The rearrangement uses TRBV18 and TRBJ2-1, with 7 bases lining up with TRBD1. Per germline, CDR1 KGHSH and CDR2 LQKENI. Trimming removed 4 bases from V and 4 bases from J; junction bases left unmatched: 4. The CDR3 length is 14 residues. CDR3: CASSLGTEYNEQFF. CDR3 bases read: TGTGCCAGCTCACTCGGGACAGAGTACAATGAG.

Worth noting for this clone: The read gets to within 3 residues of the CDR3 end, and the germline J gene fills in the rest. The J gene is TRBJ2-2, the V gene TRBV7-2, with D perhaps assigned TRBD1 or TRBD2 (5 bases each). The germline V and J ends were trimmed by 3 bases and 4 bases, with 9 bases remaining between them. The germline V gene has CDR1 SGHTA and CDR2 FQGNSA. CDR3 length equals 14 residues. CDR3 in amino acids: CASSFEGSTGELFF. The sequenced part of the CDR3 DNA is TGTGCCAGCAGCTTTGAGGGGTCCACCGGGGAG. Full variable domain (missing parts from reference TRBV7-2 and TRBJ2-2): GAGVSQSPSNKVTEKGKDVELRCDPISGHTALYWYRQSLGQGLEFLIYFQGNSAPDKSGLPSDRFSAERTGGSVSTLTIQRTQQEDSAVYLCASSFEGSTGELFFGEGSRLTVL.

On this clone: Coverage ceases 3 residues before the CDR3 finishes, and the germline J gene fills in the end. The rearrangement links TRBV7-7 to TRBJ2-2; D is possibly TRBD1 (6 bases). CDR1 and CDR2 (germline): SSHAT, FNYEAQ (reference sequence). V lost 1 base to trimming and J lost 6 bases, with 9 bases between them. The CDR3 sequence is 14 residues long. CDR3 loop: CASSLGGQAGELFF. The DNA read from the CDR3 is TGTGCCAGCAGCTTAGGGGGGCAGGCCGGGGAG.

Of note for this clone: The CDR3 end lies 3 residues beyond the end of the read and is filled in from the germline J gene. This chain joins TRBV20-1 and TRBJ1-1; tentative D call: TRBD1 (5 bases). The V end was cut by 3 bases, the J end by 0 bases, with 11 bases between. This CDR3 is built from 14 residues. Germline V gene sequence: CDR1 DFQATT, CDR2 SNEGSKA (reference sequence). The CDR3 is CSASRFRVNTEAFF. The CDR3 DNA, read in part, is TGCAGTGCTAGTCGGTTCAGGGTGAACACTGAA.

In the case of this clone: The read comes to an end 3 residues before the CDR3 does, leaving the germline J gene to fill in the end. The chain links TRBV30 to TRBJ2-2; 9 nucleotides line up with TRBD1. CDR1 is GTSNPN and CDR2 is SVGIG in the germline V gene (reference sequence). This CDR3 contains 13 residues. J lost 7 bases, V lost 4 bases, and 4 bases had no gene match. The CDR3 loop reads CAWNRGPGGELFF. The part of the CDR3 DNA that was read is TGTGCCTGGAACAGGGGGCCTGGCGGGGAG.